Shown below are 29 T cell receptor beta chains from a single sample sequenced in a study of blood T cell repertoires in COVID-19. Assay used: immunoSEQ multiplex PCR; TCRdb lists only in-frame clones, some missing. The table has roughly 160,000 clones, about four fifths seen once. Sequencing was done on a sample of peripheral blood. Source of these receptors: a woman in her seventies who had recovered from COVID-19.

CDR3 sequence (DNA): TGTGCCAGTAGCAAGACTAGCGGCCCGCTGTGGGGCGAGCAGTACTTC. Encoded protein: CASSKTSGPLWGEQYF. The J gene is TRBJ2-7, the V gene TRBV19; 9 bases map to TRBD2. Unmatched junction bases numbered 15, after V lost 6 bases and J lost 6 bases. Germline V gene sequence: CDR1 LNHDA, CDR2 SQIVND (reference sequence). The CDR3 loop spans 16 amino acids.

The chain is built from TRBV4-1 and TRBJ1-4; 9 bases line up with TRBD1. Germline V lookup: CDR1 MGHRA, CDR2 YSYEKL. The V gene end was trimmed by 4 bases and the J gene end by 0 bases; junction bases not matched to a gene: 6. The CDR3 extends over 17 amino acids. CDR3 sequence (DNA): TGCGCCAGCAGCCTCCGGGACAGGGCCTCAACTAATGAAAAACTGTTTTTT. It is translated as CASSLRDRASTNEKLFF.

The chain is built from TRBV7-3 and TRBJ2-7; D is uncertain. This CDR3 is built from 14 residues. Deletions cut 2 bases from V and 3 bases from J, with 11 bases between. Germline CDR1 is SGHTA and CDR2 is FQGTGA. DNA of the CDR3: TGTGCCAGCAGCTTATTTCCGCGACTCTACGAGCAGTACTTC. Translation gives CASSLFPRLYEQYF.

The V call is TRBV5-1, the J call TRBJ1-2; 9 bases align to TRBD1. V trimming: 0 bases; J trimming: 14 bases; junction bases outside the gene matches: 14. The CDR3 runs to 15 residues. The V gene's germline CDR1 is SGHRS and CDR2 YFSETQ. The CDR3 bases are TGCGCCAGCAGCTTGGTCCCGGGACAGGGCCTACTAGGTACCTTC. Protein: CASSLVPGQGLLGTF.

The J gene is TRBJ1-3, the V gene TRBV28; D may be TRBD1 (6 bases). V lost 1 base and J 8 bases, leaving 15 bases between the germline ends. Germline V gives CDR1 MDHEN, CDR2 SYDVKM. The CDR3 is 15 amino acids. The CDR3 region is CASSLLFRGGDTIYF. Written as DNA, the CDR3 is TGTGCCAGCAGTTTATTATTCCGAGGGGGAGACACCATATATTTT. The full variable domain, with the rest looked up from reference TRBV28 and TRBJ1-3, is DVKVTQSSRYLVKRTGEKVFLECVQDMDHENMFWYRQDPGLGLRLIYFSYDVKMKEKGDIPEGYSVSREKKERFSLILESASTNQTSMYLCASSLLFRGGDTIYFGEGSWLTVV.

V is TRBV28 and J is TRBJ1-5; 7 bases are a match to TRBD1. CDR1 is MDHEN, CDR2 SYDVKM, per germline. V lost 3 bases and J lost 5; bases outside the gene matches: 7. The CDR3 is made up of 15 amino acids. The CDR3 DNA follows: TGTGCCAGCAGTTTTTACAGGGGCCGGGATCAGCCCCAGCATTTT. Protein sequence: CASSFYRGRDQPQHF.

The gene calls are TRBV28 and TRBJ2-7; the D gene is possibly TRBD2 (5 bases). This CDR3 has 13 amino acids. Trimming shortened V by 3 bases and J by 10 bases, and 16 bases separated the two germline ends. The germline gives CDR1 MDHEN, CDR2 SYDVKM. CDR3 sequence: CASSFAGRVPQYF. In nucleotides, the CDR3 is TGTGCCAGCAGTTTCGCGGGCCGGGTCCCACAGTACTTC.

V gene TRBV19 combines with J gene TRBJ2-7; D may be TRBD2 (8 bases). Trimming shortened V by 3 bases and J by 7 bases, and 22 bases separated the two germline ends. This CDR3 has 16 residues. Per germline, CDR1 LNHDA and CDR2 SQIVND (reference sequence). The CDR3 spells CASSIRGGDRMVEQYF. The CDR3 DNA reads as TGTGCCAGTAGTATCCGGGGGGGGGACAGAATGGTGGAGCAGTACTTC.

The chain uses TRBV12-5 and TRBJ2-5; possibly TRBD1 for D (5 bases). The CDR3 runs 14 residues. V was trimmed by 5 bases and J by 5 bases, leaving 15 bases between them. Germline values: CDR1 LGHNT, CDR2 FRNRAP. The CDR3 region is CASGLTGRMETQYF. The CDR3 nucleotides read TGTGCTAGTGGTCTTACAGGTCGCATGGAGACCCAGTACTTC.

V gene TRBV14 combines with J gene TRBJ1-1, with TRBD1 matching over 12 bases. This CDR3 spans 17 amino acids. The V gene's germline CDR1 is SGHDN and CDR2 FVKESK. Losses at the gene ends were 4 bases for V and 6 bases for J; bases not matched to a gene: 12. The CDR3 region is CASSPLEGQGASAEAFF. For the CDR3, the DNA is TGTGCCAGCAGCCCCCTTGAGGGACAGGGGGCGAGCGCTGAAGCTTTCTTT.

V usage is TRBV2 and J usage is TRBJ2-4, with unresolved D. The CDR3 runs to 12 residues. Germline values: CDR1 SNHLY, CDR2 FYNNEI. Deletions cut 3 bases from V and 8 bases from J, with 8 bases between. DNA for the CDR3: TGTGCCAGCAGTGACGGAGCTGACATTCAGTACTTC. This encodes CASSDGADIQYF.

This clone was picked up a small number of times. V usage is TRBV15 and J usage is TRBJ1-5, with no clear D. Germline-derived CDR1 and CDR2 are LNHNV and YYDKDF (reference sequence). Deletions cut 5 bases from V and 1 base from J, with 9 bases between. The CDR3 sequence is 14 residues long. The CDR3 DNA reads TGTGCCACCAGCCGGGATTACAGCAATCAGCCCCAGCATTTT. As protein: CATSRDYSNQPQHF.

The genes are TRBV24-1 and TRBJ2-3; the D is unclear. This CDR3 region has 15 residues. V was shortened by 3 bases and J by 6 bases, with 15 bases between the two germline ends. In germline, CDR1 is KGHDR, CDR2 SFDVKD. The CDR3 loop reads CATSDQVAFGDTQYF. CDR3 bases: TGTGCCACCAGTGATCAGGTGGCCTTTGGGGATACGCAGTATTTT.

DNA of the CDR3: TGTGCCAGCAGCCTCTTCCGACAGTCCCCTAACTATGGCTACACCTTC. This translates into CASSLFRQSPNYGYTF. The chain uses TRBV11-2 and TRBJ1-2; D may be TRBD1 (5 bases). The CDR3 covers 16 residues. The V end was cut by 5 bases, the J end by 0 bases, with 16 bases between. The germline V gene has CDR1 SGHAT and CDR2 FQNNGV.

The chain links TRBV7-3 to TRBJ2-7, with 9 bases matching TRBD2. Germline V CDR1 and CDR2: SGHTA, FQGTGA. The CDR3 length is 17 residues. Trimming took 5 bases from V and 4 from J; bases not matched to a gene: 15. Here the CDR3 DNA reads TGTGCCAGCAGCCCCGGGCCTTGGCGGGGGGGCGGGTACGAGCAGTACTTC. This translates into CASSPGPWRGGGYEQYF.

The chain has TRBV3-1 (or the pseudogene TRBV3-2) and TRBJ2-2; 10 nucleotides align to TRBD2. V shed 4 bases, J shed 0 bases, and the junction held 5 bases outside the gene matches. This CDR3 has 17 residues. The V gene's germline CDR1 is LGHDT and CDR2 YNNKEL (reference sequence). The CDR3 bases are TGTGCCAGCAGCCCCCCCCTAGCGGGAGCGAACACCGGGGAGCTGTTTTTT. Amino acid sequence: CASSPPLAGANTGELFF.

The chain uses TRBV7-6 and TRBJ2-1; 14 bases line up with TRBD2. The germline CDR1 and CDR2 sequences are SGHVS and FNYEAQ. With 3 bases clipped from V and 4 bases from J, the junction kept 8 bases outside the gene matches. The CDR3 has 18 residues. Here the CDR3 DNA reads TGTGCCAGCAGCTTGGGACTAGCGGGGGCGGCCCCATACAATGAGCAGTTCTTC. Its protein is CASSLGLAGAAPYNEQFF.

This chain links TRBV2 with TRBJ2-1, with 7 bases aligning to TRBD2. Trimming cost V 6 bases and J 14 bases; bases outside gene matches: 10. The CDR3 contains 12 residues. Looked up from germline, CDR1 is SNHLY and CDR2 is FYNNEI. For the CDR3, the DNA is TGTGCCAGCAGGGGGGGGGTGGCGACGGAGTTCTTC. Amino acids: CASRGGVATEFF.

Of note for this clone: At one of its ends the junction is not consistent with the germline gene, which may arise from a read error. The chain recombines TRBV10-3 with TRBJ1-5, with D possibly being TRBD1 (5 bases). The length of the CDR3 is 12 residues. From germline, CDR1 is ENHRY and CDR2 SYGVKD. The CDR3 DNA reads TGTGCCCCCGTTTGGCCGGGGAGGCGGGGGGTTTTT. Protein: CAPVWPGRRGVF.

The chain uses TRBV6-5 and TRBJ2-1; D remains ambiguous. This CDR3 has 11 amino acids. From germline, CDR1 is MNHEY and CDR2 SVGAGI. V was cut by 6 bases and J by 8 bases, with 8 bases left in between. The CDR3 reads CASRRVDEQFF. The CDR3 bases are TGTGCCAGCAGACGAGTGGATGAGCAGTTCTTC.

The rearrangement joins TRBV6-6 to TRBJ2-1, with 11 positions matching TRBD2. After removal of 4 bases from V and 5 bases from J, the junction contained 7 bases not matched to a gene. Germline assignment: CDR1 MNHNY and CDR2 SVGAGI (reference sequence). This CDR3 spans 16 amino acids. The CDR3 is CASSSLGTSGNNEQFF. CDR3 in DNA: TGTGCCAGCAGTTCCCTCGGGACTAGCGGTAACAATGAGCAGTTCTTC.

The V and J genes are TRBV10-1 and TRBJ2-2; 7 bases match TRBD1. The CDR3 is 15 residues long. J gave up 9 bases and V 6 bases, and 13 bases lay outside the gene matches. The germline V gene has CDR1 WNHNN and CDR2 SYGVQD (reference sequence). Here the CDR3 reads CASSPPTGKSRELFF. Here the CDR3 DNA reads TGCGCCAGCAGCCCCCCGACAGGGAAGTCTCGGGAGCTGTTTTTT.

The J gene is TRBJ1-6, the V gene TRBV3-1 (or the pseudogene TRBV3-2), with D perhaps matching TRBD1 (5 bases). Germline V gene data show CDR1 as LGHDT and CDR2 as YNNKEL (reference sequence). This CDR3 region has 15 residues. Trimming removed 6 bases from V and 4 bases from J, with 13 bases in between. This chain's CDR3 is CASRSPGQYNSPLHF. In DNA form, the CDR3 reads TGTGCCAGCAGGTCCCCCGGACAATATAATTCACCCCTCCACTTT.

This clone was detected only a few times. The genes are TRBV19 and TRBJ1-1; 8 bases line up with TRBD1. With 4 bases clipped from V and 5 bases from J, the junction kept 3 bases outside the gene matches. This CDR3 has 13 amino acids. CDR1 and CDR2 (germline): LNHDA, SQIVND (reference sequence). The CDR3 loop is CASSTQGGTEAFF. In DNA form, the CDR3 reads TGTGCCAGTAGTACACAGGGGGGGACTGAAGCTTTCTTT.

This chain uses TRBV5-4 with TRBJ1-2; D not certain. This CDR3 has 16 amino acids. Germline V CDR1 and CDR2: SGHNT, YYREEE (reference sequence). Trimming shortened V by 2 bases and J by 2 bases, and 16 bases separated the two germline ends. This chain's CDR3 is CASSFLGRAPNYGYTF. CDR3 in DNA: TGTGCCAGCAGCTTTCTGGGGAGAGCCCCAAACTATGGCTACACCTTC.

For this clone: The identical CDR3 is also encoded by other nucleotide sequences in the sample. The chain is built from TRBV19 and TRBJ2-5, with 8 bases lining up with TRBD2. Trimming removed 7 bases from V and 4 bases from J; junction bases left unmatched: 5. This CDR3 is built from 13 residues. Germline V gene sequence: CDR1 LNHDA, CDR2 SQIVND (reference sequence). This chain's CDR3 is CASTPGGGETQYF. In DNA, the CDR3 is TGTGCCAGTACCCCGGGGGGGGGAGAGACCCAGTACTTC.

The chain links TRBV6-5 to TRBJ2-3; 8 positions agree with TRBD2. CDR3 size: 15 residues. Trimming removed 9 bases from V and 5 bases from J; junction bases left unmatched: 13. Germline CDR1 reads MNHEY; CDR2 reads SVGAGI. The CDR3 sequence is CASNSRGGARDTQYF. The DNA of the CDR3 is TGTGCCAGTAACTCCCGGGGGGGGGCAAGAGATACGCAGTATTTT.

For the CDR3, the DNA is TGTGCCAGCAGTGAGGGGCGACAGCAGTTCTTC. Protein sequence: CASSEGRQQFF. The rearrangement joins TRBV6-1 to TRBJ2-1, with D possibly matching TRBD1 (5 bases). This CDR3 spans 11 amino acids. Germline CDR1 reads MNHNS; CDR2 reads SASEGT. Trimming pared 3 bases from V and 11 bases from J, leaving 8 bases between.

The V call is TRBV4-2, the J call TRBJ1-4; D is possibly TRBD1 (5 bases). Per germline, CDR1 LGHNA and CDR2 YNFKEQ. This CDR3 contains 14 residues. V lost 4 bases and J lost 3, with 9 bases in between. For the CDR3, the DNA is TGTGCCAGCAGCCCAGGGACTTCTAATGAAAAACTGTTTTTT. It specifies CASSPGTSNEKLFF.